This TCR beta chain was recovered during a study of blood T cell repertoires in COVID-19. The CDR3 spans 16 residues. Germline loops: CDR1 SGHTA, CDR2 FQGNSA. The ends lost 5 bases at V and 10 bases at J; junction bases unmatched: 11. The repertoire was sequenced with immunoSEQ multiplex PCR; TCRdb's copy has only in-frame clones and lacks some. The sample has about 160,000 clones, roughly 80% seen once. This clone was recorded only once. The sequenced material came from PBMCs or T cells enriched from blood (not recorded which). The sequence was obtained from a woman aged 40 to 50 with acute COVID-19. The V call is TRBV7-2, the J call TRBJ2-1; 13 bases line up with TRBD2. CDR3 amino acids: CASSKSGTSGTGEQFF. CDR3 nucleotides: TGTGCCAGCAGCAAATCCGGGACTAGCGGGACAGGGGAGCAGTTCTTC.